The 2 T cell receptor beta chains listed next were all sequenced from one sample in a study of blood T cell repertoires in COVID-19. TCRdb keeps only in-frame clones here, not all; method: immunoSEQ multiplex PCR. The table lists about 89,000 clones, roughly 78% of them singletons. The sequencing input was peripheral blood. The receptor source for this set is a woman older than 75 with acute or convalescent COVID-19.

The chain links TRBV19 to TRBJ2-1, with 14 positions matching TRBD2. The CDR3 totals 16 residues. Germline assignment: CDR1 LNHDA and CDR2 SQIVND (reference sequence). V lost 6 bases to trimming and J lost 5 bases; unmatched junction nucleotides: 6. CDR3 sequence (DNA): TGTGCCAGTAGGAACGGACTAGCGGGAGGAGACAATGAGCAGTTCTTC. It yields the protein CASRNGLAGGDNEQFF.

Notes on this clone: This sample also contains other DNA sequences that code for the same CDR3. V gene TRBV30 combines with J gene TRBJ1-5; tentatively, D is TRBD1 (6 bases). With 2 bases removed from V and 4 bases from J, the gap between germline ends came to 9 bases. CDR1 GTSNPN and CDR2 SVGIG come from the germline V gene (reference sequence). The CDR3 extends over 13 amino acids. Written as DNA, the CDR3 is TGTGCCTGGAGTTTGAGGGGGAATCAGCCCCAGCATTTT. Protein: CAWSLRGNQPQHF.